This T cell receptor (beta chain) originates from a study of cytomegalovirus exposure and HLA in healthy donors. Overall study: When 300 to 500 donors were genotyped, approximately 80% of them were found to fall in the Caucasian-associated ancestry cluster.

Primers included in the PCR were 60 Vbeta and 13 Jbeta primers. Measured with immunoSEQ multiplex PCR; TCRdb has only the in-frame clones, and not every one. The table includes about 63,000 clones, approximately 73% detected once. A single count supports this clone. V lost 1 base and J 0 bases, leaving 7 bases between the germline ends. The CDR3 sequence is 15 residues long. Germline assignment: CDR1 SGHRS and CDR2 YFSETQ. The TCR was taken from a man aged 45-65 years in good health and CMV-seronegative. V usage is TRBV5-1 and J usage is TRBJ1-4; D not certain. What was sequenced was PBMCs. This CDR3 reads CASSLRSPTNEKLFF. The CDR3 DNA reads TGCGCCAGCAGCTTGCGGAGCCCAACTAATGAAAAACTGTTTTTT.